The clone carrying this T cell receptor (beta chain) was seen more than once but under ten times. Its cognate antigen is unknown. Combining a sample-barcoded 5' primer with a J-beta primer mix, a second PCR ran for about 6 to 11 cycles. TCRdb re-derived calls from the 5' RACE reads in MiXCR, one entry per CDR3 protein. The data contain fewer than 2 million distinct CDR3 sequences, about two fifths of them seen just once; the ten biggest clones take up under 25%. V was shortened by 0 bases and J by 5 bases, with 14 bases between the two germline ends. Germline assignment: CDR1 SQVTM and CDR2 ANQGSEA. The CDR3 consists of 14 residues. This record comes from a study of blood T cells in healthy people across ages. Overall study: Template switching picked up about one barcoded beta molecule for each two T cells.

Study outcomes and limitations: Roughly linear declines in TCR beta diversity per million T cells occurred with age. Donors of long life had a larger count of naive CD4+ cells and greater diversity than aged donors. Estimates based on one million T cells were treated as lower bounds.

The material sequenced was blood. The chain recombines TRBV29-1 with TRBJ2-7; tentative D call: TRBD2 (6 bases). The sequence derives from a human donor in good health. CDR3 DNA sequence: TGCAGCGTTGAAGATCGGGGGAGATGGGACGAGCAGTACTTC. It codes for CSVEDRGRWDEQYF.